The rows below give T cell receptor beta chains drawn from one sample of a study of blood T cell repertoires in COVID-19. The table came from immunoSEQ multiplex PCR; TCRdb's copy has only in-frame clones and leaves some out. Among 77,000 or so clones, roughly four fifths were seen once, and the ten largest hold around 7%. The sequenced sample was peripheral blood. The receptors derive from a man aged 30 to 45 with COVID-19, enrolled during active disease. The conserved cysteine and the conserved F or W are not part of the CDR3 here. The order of the fields is V gene, J gene, CDR3 protein.

>TRBV4-1|TRBJ2-7
ASSPQGYEQY
>TRBV27|TRBJ2-7
ASRRAGVGYEQY
>TRBV19|TRBJ2-7
ASSTLGDTSGRNKPYEQY
>TRBV19|TRBJ1-5
ASTSSFGQPQH
>TRBV9|TRBJ1-2
ASSDEGQGAPGYT
>TRBV9|TRBJ2-3
ASSGISYTDTQY
>TRBV28|TRBJ1-5
ASSFWDRGNQPQH
>TRBV5-8|TRBJ2-1
ASSSTLALNNEQF
>TRBV29-1|TRBJ1-4
SAGQGREKLF
>TRBV5-6|TRBJ2-3
ASSAGLAGVGLSTDTQY
>TRBV30|TRBJ2-4
AWSVGSGNKNIQY
>TRBV11-2|TRBJ2-7
ASSLVGENYEQY
>TRBV30|TRBJ1-5
AWSDRQGSNQPQH
>TRBV14|TRBJ2-3
ASSPTVLAGAWGTQY
>TRBV3-1/TRBV3-2|TRBJ2-1
ASSQFVPAGGYNEQF
>TRBV2|TRBJ2-2
ASSDERGTSTGELF
>TRBV6-5|TRBJ1-5
ASNRDIGNQPQH
>TRBV6-1|TRBJ2-7
ASSEADSPRMGG
>TRBV3-1/TRBV3-2|TRBJ1-1
ASMPRDRGMNTEAF
>TRBV6-4|TRBJ2-1
ASSVRRQGDEQF
>TRBV4-1|TRBJ1-2
ASSQGLIANYGYT
>TRBV28|TRBJ2-7
ASSRLAASYEQY
>TRBV28|TRBJ1-3
ASSFQGRVNTIY
>TRBV19|TRBJ2-7
ATAGFPYEQY
>TRBV15|TRBJ2-2
ATSRWSGNTGELF
>TRBV20-1|TRBJ2-7
SASRSGTSLWQY
>TRBV28|TRBJ1-5
ASSLVRGPQPQH